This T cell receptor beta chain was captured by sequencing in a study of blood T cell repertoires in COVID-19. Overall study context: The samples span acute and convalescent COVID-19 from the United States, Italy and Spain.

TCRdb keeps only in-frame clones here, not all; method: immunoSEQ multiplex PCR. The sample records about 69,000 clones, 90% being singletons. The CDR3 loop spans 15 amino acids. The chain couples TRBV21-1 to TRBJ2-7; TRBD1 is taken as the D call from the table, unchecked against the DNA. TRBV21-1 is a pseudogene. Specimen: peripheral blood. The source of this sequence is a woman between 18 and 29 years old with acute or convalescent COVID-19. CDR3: CASSPAGTGGHEQYF. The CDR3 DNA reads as TGTGCCAGCAGCCCGGCCGGGACAGGGGGCCACGAGCAGTACTTC.